What follows are 2 T cell receptor beta chains derived from one specimen sequenced in a study of shared clonotypes between healthy human individuals. TCRdb's table, derived via immunoSEQ multiplex PCR, lists solely in-frame clones and lacks some. Seen here are roughly 2.6 million clones, approximately 92% observed once, and the top ten hold around 0.14%. The specimen was naive CD4+ T cells sorted from blood. The subset: CD45RA+ positively selected. Receptors were obtained from a man aged 18 to 30 in good health.

This clone was seen only once. The chain employs TRBV6-5 and TRBJ1-2; D possibly corresponds to TRBD1 (6 bases). V lost 2 bases and J lost 6, with 13 bases in between. Germline lookup yields CDR1 MNHEY and CDR2 SVGAGI. The length of the CDR3 is 14 residues. The CDR3 protein is CASSYVAGANGYTF. CDR3 coding DNA: TGTGCCAGCAGTTACGTGGCAGGGGCAAATGGCTACACCTTC.

The chain links TRBV29-1 to TRBJ2-1, with 11 bases aligning to TRBD1. V lost 4 bases to trimming and J lost 6 bases; unmatched junction nucleotides: 8. Per the germline V gene, CDR1 is SQVTM and CDR2 is ANQGSEA. The CDR3 has 15 residues. The CDR3 sequence is CSVVTGTGGGNEQFF. The CDR3 DNA follows: TGCAGCGTTGTAACCGGGACAGGGGGTGGCAATGAGCAGTTCTTC.